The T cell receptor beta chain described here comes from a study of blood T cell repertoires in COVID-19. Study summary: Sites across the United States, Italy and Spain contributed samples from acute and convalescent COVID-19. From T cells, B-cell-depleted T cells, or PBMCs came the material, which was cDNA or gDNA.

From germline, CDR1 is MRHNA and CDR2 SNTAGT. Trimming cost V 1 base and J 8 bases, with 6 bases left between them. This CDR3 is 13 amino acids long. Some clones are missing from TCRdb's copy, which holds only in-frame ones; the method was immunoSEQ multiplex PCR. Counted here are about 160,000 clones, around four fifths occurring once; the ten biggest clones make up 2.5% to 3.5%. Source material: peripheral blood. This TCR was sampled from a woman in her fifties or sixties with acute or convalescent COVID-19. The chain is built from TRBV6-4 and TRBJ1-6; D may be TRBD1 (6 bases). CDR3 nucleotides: TGTGCCAGCAGTGACTACAGGGATTCACCCCTCCACTTT. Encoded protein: CASSDYRDSPLHF.